The 7 T cell receptor beta chains presented below share a single source sample, sequenced in a study of T cells of healthy individuals. TCRdb used MiXCR to reprocess the 5' RACE reads, holding one entry per CDR3 protein. The sample yields roughly 87,000 distinct CDR3 sequences, roughly 15% seen once. The source of these receptors is a human donor in good health.

The chain uses TRBV28 and TRBJ2-1; 8 bases map to TRBD2. The CDR3 covers 16 residues. J gave up 2 bases and V 6 bases, and 9 bases lay outside the gene matches. CDR1 is MDHEN, CDR2 SYDVKM, per germline. CDR3 in amino acids: CASSSTSGGPYNEQFF. DNA for the CDR3: TGTGCCAGCAGCAGCACTAGCGGAGGACCCTACAATGAGCAGTTCTTC.

The J gene is TRBJ1-2, the V gene TRBV12-3 or TRBV12-4; a weak D match, TRBD1 (5 bases). Trimming shortened V by 6 bases and J by 4 bases, and 12 bases separated the two germline ends. The CDR3 consists of 13 residues. The CDR3, as DNA: TGTGCCAGCAGCCCCGGCAGGGCCTATGGCTACACCTTC. It translates to CASSPGRAYGYTF.

J is TRBJ1-6 and V is TRBV28; unclear D gene. The length of the CDR3 is 14 residues. V lost 3 bases to trimming and J lost 7 bases, with 10 bases between them. Germline assignment: CDR1 MDHEN and CDR2 SYDVKM. CDR3 sequence: CASSFGVNNSPLHF. In DNA, the CDR3 is TGTGCCAGCAGTTTCGGGGTTAACAATTCACCCCTCCACTTT.

The J gene is TRBJ1-1, the V gene TRBV11-2, with D unresolved. Germline-derived CDR1 and CDR2 are SGHAT and FQNNGV. The CDR3 has 17 amino acids. V lost 6 bases and J lost 5, with 25 bases in between. This CDR3 reads CASSLWWKEDLATEAFF. The CDR3 coding sequence is TGTGCCAGCAGTCTATGGTGGAAAGAGGACCTGGCGACTGAAGCTTTCTTT. The full variable domain, in which reference TRBV11-2 and TRBJ1-1 provide the parts outside the CDR3, is EAGVAQSPRYKIIEKRQSVAFWCNPISGHATLYWYQQILGQGPKLLIQFQNNGVVDDSQLPKDRFSAERLKGVDSTLKIQPAKLEDSAVYLCASSLWWKEDLATEAFFGQGTRLTVV.

A few counts support this clonotype. The V call is TRBV15, the J call TRBJ2-3, with 7 bases matching TRBD1. The trim removed 0 bases at V and 7 bases at J, leaving 4 bases unmatched. The CDR3 loop spans 14 amino acids. From germline, CDR1 is LNHNV and CDR2 YYDKDF (reference sequence). The CDR3 DNA is TGTGCCACCAGCAGAGATGCTAGGGGGCATACGCAGTATTTT. Its protein product is CATSRDARGHTQYF.

This clonotype was observed many times. The chain carries TRBV9 and TRBJ2-3, with 10 bases lining up with TRBD2. The V gene end was trimmed by 0 bases and the J gene end by 5 bases; junction bases not matched to a gene: 3. Germline V gene data show CDR1 as SGDLS and CDR2 as YYNGEE. This CDR3 is built from 15 residues. As DNA, the CDR3 is TGTGCCAGCAGCGTAGTGGCTAGCGGGGGAGATACGCAGTATTTT. Translation gives CASSVVASGGDTQYF.

There are many counts of this clonotype. V gene TRBV6-5 combines with J gene TRBJ1-6; D might be TRBD1 (5 bases). Germline V gives CDR1 MNHEY, CDR2 SVGAGI. The ends were cut back, 2 bases at V and 4 bases at J, with 9 bases in the middle. This CDR3 spans 15 amino acids. The CDR3 DNA reads as TGTGCCAGCAGTTACACCGGACAATATAATTCACCCCTCCACTTT. Protein sequence: CASSYTGQYNSPLHF.